The table lists the clone carrying this T cell receptor (beta chain) with a count of one. The antigen is unknown. This CDR3 contains 21 residues. Looked up from germline, CDR1 is KGHSH and CDR2 is LQKENI. The ends were cut back, 2 bases at V and 0 bases at J, with 25 bases in the middle. Time point given: patch test 2, 6 weeks after DPC sensitization. As for treatment: therapeutic diphenylcyclopropenone sensitization with weekly scalp DPC. The total RNA was obtained from whole blood that was not fractionated. The entry originates in a study of human T cells and chemical hapten exposure. TCRdb re-called the RACE reads with MiXCR, one entry per CDR3 protein. The table lists about 350,000 distinct CDR3 sequences, about 6.3% of them singletons. Study-wide findings and caveats: The immune response of these alopecia patients might not match healthy individuals'. Large CDR3 similarity clusters arose significantly more often from expanded TCRs than from controls.

This receptor was obtained from a woman aged 18-29 years with alopecia areata. Some clones in this sample may be carry-over from other donors' samples. The gene calls are TRBV18 and TRBJ2-2; a weak D match, TRBD2 (5 bases). The sequences come from whole blood, collected in connection with sensitization to the hapten diphenylcyclopropenone (DPC). CDR3 loop: CASSPIDHQVKDYPNTGELFF. The CDR3 bases are TGTGCCAGCTCACCAATAGATCACCAGGTGAAAGACTATCCGAACACCGGGGAGCTGTTTTTT.